This record covers a single T cell receptor (beta chain). What it recognizes is unknown. This sample stems from a study of vaccination effects on CD4 cells after COVID-19. Study-level results: Common cold coronaviruses were cross-recognized by only 1 of 255 vaccine-induced clones in healthy vaccinees.

The repertoire was sequenced with immunoSEQ multiplex PCR; TCRdb's copy has only in-frame clones and lacks some. Of tens of thousands of clones detected, roughly 80% appear once; the ten largest clones hold about 2.6%. V was trimmed by 3 bases and J by 7 bases, leaving 15 bases between them. Germline V lookup: CDR1 DFQATT, CDR2 SNEGSKA (reference sequence). This CDR3 is built from 13 residues. ViraFEST assay sequencing came after antigen-specific CD4+ T cells were expanded with viral peptide pools. With about ten days of culture completed, CD4+ T cells were isolated. Half the medium was swapped for IL-2 medium on days 3 and 7.

Sequenced here: CD4+ T cells from PBMCs cultured with HCoV-229E spike peptides, sampled before COVID-19 vaccination. This chain uses TRBV20-1 with TRBJ1-2; no reliable D call. This TCR came from a human donor who received a COVID-19 vaccine. CDR3 in amino acids: CSASSSGGLGYTF. As DNA, the CDR3 is TGCAGTGCTAGTTCGTCAGGTGGGCTTGGCTACACCTTC.